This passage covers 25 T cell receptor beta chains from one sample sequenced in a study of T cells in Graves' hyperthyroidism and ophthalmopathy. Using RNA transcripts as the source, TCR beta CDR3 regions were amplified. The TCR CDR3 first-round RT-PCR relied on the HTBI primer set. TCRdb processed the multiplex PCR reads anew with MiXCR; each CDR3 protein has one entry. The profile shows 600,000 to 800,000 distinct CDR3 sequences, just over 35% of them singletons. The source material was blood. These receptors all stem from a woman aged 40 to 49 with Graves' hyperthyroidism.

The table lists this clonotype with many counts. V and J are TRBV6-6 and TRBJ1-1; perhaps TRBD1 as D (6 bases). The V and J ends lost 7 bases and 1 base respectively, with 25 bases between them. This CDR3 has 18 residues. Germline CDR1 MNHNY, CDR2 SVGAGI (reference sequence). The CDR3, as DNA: TGTGCCAGCATCCCTCGGGACAACCTCTCTCGCCAGAACACTGAAGCTTTCTTT. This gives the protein CASIPRDNLSRQNTEAFF.

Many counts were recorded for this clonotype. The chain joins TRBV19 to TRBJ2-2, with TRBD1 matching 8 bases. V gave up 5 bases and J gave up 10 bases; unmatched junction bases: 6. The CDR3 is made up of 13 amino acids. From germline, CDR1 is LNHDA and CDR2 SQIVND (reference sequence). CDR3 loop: CASSLQGAMELFF. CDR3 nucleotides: TGTGCCAGTAGTCTCCAGGGGGCGATGGAGCTGTTTTTT.

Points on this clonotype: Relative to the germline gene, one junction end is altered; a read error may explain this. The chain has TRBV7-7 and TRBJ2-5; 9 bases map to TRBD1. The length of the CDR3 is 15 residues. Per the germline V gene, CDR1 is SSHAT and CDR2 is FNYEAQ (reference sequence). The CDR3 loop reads CASSPATGGSETQYF. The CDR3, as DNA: TGTGCTAGCAGCCCCGCGACAGGGGGAAGTGAGACCCAGTACTTC.

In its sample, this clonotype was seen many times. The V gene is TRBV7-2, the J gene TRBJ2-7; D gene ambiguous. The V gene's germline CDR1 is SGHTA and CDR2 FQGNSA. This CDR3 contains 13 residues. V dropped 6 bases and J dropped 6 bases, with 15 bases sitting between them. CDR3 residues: CASSSSRPVEQYF. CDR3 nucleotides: TGTGCCAGCAGTTCATCACGCCCCGTCGAGCAGTACTTC. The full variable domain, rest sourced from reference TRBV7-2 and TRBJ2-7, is GAGVSQSPSNKVTEKGKDVELRCDPISGHTALYWYRQSLGQGLEFLIYFQGNSAPDKSGLPSDRFSAERTGGSVSTLTIQRTQQEDSAVYLCASSSSRPVEQYFGPGTRLTVT.

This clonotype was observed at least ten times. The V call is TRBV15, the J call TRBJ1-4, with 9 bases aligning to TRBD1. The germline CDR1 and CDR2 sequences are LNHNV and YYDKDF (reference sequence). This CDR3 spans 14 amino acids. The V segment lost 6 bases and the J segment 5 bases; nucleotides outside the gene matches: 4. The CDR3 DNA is TGTGCCACCAGAAACAGGGGGCTGAATGAAAAACTGTTTTTT. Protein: CATRNRGLNEKLFF.

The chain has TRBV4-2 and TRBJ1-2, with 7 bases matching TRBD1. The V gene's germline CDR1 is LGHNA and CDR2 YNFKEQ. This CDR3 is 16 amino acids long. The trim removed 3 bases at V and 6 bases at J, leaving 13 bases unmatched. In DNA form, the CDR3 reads TGTGCCAGCAGCCACGGAAGGACAGGATGGACGGATGGCTACACCTTC. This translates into CASSHGRTGWTDGYTF.

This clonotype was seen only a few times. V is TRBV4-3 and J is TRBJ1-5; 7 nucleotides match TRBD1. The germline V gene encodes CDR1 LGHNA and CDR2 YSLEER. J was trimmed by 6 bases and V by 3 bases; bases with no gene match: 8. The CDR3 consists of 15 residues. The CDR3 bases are TGCGCCAGCAGCCAGCAGACAGGGTTCAGTCAGCCCCAGCATTTT. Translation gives CASSQQTGFSQPQHF.

CDR3 amino acids: CSGSEGAEAFF. The CDR3 region has the DNA TGCAGTGGCTCAGAAGGCGCTGAAGCTTTCTTT. The chain uses TRBV20-1 and TRBJ1-1; D is ambiguous. With 7 bases removed from V and 6 bases from J, the gap between germline ends came to 12 bases. The CDR3 sequence is 11 residues long. Germline V gene sequence: CDR1 DFQATT, CDR2 SNEGSKA (reference sequence).

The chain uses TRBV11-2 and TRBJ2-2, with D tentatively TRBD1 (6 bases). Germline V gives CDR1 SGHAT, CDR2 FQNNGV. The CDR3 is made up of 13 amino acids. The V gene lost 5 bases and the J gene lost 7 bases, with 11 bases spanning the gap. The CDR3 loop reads CASSGRTDGELFF. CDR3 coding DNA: TGTGCCAGCAGCGGAAGGACAGACGGGGAGCTGTTTTTT.

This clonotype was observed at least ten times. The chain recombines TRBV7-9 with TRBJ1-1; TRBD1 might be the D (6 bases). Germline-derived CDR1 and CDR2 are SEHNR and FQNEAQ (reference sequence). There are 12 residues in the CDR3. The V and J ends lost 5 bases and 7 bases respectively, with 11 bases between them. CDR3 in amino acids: CASSNGQLEAFF. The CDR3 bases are TGTGCCAGCAGCAATGGACAGCTTGAAGCTTTCTTT.

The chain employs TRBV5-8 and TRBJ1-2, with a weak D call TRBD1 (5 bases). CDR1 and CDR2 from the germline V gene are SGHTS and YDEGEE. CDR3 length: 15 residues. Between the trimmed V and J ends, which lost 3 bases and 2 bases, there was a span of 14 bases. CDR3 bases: TGTGCCAGCAGCTCCGAAGGGGAGCCAAACTATGGCTACACCTTC. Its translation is CASSSEGEPNYGYTF.

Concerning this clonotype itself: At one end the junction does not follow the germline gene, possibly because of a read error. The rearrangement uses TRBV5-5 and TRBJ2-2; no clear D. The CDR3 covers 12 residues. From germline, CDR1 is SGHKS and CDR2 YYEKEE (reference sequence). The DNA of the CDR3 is TGTGCCAGCAGAATGAACGCCGGGGAGCTGTTTTTT. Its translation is CASRMNAGELFF.

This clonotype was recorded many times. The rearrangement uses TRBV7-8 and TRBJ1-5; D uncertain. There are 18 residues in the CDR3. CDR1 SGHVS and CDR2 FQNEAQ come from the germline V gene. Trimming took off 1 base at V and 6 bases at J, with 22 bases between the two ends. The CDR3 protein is CASSLGPFERVESQPQHF. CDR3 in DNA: TGTGCCAGCAGCTTAGGGCCCTTTGAGAGGGTGGAGTCTCAGCCCCAGCATTTT.

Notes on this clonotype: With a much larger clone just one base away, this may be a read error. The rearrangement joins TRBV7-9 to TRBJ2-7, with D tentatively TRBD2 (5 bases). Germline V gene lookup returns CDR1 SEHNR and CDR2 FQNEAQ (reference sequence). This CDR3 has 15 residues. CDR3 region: CAGSLEGESSYEQYF. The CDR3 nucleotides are TGTGCCGGCAGCTTAGAGGGCGAGAGCTCCTACGAGCAGTACTTC. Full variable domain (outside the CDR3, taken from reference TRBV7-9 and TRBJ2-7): DTGVSQNPRHKITKRGQNVTFRCDPISEHNRLYWYRQTLGQGPEFLTYFQNEAQLEKSRLLSDRFSAERPKGSFSTLEIQRTEQGDSAMYLCAGSLEGESSYEQYFGPGTRLTVT.

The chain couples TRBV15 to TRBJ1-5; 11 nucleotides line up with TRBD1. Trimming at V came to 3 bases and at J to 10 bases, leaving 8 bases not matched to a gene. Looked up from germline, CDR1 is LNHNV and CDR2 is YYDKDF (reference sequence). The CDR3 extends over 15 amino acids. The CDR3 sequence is CATSSGQGAGEPQHF. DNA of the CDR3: TGTGCCACCAGCAGCGGACAGGGGGCCGGGGAACCCCAGCATTTT. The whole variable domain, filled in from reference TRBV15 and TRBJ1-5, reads DAMVIQNPRYQVTQFGKPVTLSCSQTLNHNVMYWYQQKSSQAPKLLFHYYDKDFNNEADTPDNFQSRRPNTSFCFLDIRSPGLGDTAMYLCATSSGQGAGEPQHFGDGTRLSIL.

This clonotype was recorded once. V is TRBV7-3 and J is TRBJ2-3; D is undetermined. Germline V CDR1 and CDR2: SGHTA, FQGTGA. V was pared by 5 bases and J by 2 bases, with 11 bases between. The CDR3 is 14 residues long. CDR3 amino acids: CASSPNGPTDTQYF. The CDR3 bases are TGTGCCAGCAGCCCTAACGGGCCCACAGATACGCAGTATTTT.

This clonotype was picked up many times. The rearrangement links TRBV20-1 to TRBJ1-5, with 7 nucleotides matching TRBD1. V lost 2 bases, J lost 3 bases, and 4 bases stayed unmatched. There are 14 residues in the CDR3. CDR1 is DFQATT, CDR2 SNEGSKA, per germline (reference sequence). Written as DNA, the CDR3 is TGCAGTGCTAGACAGGGGGATGACAATCAGCCCCAGCATTTT. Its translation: CSARQGDDNQPQHF.

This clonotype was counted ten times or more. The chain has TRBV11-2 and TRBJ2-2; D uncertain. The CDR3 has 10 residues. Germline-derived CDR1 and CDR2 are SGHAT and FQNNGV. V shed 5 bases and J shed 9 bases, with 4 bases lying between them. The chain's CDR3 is CASSRRELFF. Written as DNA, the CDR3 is TGTGCCAGCAGCCGCCGGGAGCTGTTTTTT.

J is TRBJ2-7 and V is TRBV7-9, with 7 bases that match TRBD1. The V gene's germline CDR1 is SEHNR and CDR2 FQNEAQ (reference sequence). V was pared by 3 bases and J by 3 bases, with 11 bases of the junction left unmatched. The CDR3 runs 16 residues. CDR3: CASSFFREQGHYEQYF. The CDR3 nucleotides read TGTGCCAGCAGCTTTTTTCGGGAACAGGGGCACTACGAGCAGTACTTC. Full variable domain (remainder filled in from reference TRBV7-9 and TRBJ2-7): DTGVSQNPRHKITKRGQNVTFRCDPISEHNRLYWYRQTLGQGPEFLTYFQNEAQLEKSRLLSDRFSAERPKGSFSTLEIQRTEQGDSAMYLCASSFFREQGHYEQYFGPGTRLTVT.

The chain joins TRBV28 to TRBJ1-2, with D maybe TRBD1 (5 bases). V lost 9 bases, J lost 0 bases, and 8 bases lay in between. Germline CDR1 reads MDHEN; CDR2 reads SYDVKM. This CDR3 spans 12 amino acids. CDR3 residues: CASWDANYGYTF. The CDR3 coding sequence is TGTGCCAGTTGGGACGCTAACTATGGCTACACCTTC.

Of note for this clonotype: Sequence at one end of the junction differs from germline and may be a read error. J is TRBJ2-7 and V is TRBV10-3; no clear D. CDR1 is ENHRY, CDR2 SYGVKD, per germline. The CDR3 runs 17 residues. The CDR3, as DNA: TGTGCCAGCAGTTACTCCACGACTGACCCCGACCCTTACGAGCAGTACTTC. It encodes CASSYSTTDPDPYEQYF.

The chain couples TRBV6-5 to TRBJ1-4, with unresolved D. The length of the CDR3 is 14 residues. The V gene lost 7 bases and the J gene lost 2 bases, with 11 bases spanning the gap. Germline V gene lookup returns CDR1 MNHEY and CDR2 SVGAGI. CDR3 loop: CASMETSTNEKLFF. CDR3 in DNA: TGTGCCAGCATGGAGACCTCCACTAATGAAAAACTGTTTTTT.

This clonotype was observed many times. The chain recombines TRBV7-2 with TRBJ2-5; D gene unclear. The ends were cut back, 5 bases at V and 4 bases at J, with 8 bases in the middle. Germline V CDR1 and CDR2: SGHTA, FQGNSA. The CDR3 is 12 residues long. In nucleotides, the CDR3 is TGTGCCAGCAGCATTCGACGAGAGACCCAGTACTTC. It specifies CASSIRRETQYF.

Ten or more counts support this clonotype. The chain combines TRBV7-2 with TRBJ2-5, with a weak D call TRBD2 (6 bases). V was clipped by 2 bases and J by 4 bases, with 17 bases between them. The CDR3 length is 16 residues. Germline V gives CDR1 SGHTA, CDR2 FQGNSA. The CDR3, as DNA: TGTGCCAGCAGCTTATTCGGTAGCGGTCTGGGAGAGACCCAGTACTTC. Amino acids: CASSLFGSGLGETQYF.

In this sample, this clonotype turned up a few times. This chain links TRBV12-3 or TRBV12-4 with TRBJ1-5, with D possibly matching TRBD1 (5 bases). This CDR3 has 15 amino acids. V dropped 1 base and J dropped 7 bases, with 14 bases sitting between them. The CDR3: CASSLEGQGWQPQHF. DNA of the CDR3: TGTGCCAGCAGTTTAGAGGGGCAGGGATGGCAGCCCCAGCATTTT.